One and the same sample provided the 21 T cell receptor beta chains below, sequenced in a study of cytomegalovirus exposure and HLA in healthy donors. This PCR relied on a set of 60 Vbeta primers and 13 Jbeta primers. Clones were sequenced by immunoSEQ multiplex PCR, and TCRdb holds only the in-frame ones, with some missing. The table shows about 160,000 clones, with approximately 84% occurring only once. The source material was PBMCs. The receptors originated from a man between 18 and 35 years old in good health and CMV-seropositive.

V is TRBV30 and J is TRBJ2-1; 7 positions match TRBD1. V dropped 7 bases and J dropped 4; count of bases not matched to a gene: 10. The CDR3 runs to 14 residues. Germline V CDR1 and CDR2: GTSNPN, SVGIG (reference sequence). CDR3 amino acids: CASTTGTIYNEQFF. The CDR3 coding sequence is TGTGCCTCCACGACAGGGACAATTTACAATGAGCAGTTCTTC.

This clone was detected only once. J is TRBJ2-5 and V is TRBV7-7, with a possible D match to TRBD2 (5 bases). CDR3 length: 14 amino acids. The V gene's germline CDR1 is SSHAT and CDR2 FNYEAQ (reference sequence). Trimming stripped 2 bases from V and 1 base from J, with 8 bases between. The DNA of the CDR3 is TGTGCCAGCAGCTTACAGGCGGGCCAAGAGACCCAGTACTTC. Its translation is CASSLQAGQETQYF.

The genes are TRBV10-3 and TRBJ2-3; TRBD2 matches at 9 bases. The CDR3 totals 17 residues. Germline lookup yields CDR1 ENHRY and CDR2 SYGVKD. J was trimmed by 6 bases and V by 0 bases; bases with no gene match: 10. The CDR3 sequence: CAISESDSRGGHDTQYF. The CDR3 nucleotides are TGTGCCATCAGTGAGTCGGATTCGCGGGGGGGCCACGATACGCAGTATTTT.

This chain joins TRBV5-1 and TRBJ2-7, with 7 bases that match TRBD1. The germline gives CDR1 SGHRS, CDR2 YFSETQ. The CDR3 contains 15 residues. V shed 0 bases, J shed 5 bases, and the junction held 8 bases outside the gene matches. CDR3 sequence reads: CASSLVTGVSHEQYF. Written as DNA, the CDR3 is TGCGCCAGCAGCTTGGTAACAGGGGTTTCCCACGAGCAGTACTTC.

In this sample, this clone turned up once. The J gene is TRBJ2-3, the V gene TRBV2, with D unclear. The length of the CDR3 is 15 residues. The V gene lost 3 bases and the J gene lost 0 bases, with 10 bases spanning the gap. Germline V lookup: CDR1 SNHLY, CDR2 FYNNEI. In DNA form, the CDR3 reads TGTGCCAGCAGTGACGCACTCTGGAGCACAGATACGCAGTATTTT. Its protein is CASSDALWSTDTQYF. Combining the CDR3 with reference TRBV2 and TRBJ2-3 gives the whole variable domain EPEVTQTPSHQVTQMGQEVILRCVPISNHLYFYWYRQILGQKVEFLVSFYNNEISEKSEIFDDQFSVERPDGSNFTLKIRSTKLEDSAMYFCASSDALWSTDTQYFGPGTRLTVL.

The genes are TRBV19 and TRBJ1-4, with unresolved D. The CDR3 is made up of 15 amino acids. The germline CDR1 and CDR2 sequences are LNHDA and SQIVND (reference sequence). V lost 6 bases to trimming and J lost 3 bases, with 14 bases between them. The CDR3 region is CASSLLPAPNEKLFF. In nucleotides, the CDR3 is TGTGCCAGTAGCCTCCTACCAGCGCCTAATGAAAAACTGTTTTTT.

The V gene is TRBV15, the J gene TRBJ1-2, with 7 bases identical to TRBD1. Unmatched junction bases numbered 3, after V lost 2 bases and J lost 3 bases. The CDR3 is 14 residues long. CDR1 LNHNV and CDR2 YYDKDF come from the germline V gene (reference sequence). The CDR3 loop is CATSRTGEYYGYTF. CDR3 bases: TGTGCCACCAGCAGAACAGGGGAATACTATGGCTACACCTTC.

The chain employs TRBV5-4 and TRBJ1-1, with 9 bases that match TRBD1. This CDR3 contains 15 residues. V was clipped by 5 bases and J by 1 base; unmatched bases: 6. The germline gives CDR1 SGHNT, CDR2 YYREEE (reference sequence). CDR3 residues: CASSPPGQGNTEAFF. CDR3 bases: TGTGCCAGCAGTCCTCCGGGACAGGGGAACACTGAAGCTTTCTTT.

This chain links TRBV7-2 with TRBJ2-1; D is unclear. Trimming took 1 base from V and 1 from J, leaving 8 bases between them. The CDR3 is 15 amino acids. The germline gives CDR1 SGHTA, CDR2 FQGNSA. CDR3 DNA sequence: TGTGCCAGCAGCTTAGATACACGTTCCTACAATGAGCAGTTCTTC. Translating gives CASSLDTRSYNEQFF.

This chain connects TRBV9 to TRBJ2-7, with 8 bases lining up with TRBD2. This CDR3 comprises 14 residues. Trimming cost V 0 bases and J 7 bases; bases outside gene matches: 6. Germline CDR1 and CDR2: SGDLS and YYNGEE. The CDR3 sequence: CASSVEAGGREQYF. The DNA for the CDR3 is TGTGCCAGCAGCGTAGAGGCGGGGGGAAGGGAGCAGTACTTC.

The rearrangement links TRBV25-1 to TRBJ1-2; D is ambiguous. This CDR3 contains 11 residues. The V gene's germline CDR1 is MGHDK and CDR2 SYGVNS. Trimming left V 3 bases short and J 4 bases short, with 3 bases between. The chain's CDR3 is CASSDFYGYTF. The CDR3 DNA sequence: TGTGCCAGCAGTGACTTCTATGGCTACACCTTC.

This clone came up a few times. This chain uses TRBV5-1 with TRBJ1-2, with 9 bases aligning to TRBD1. The germline gives CDR1 SGHRS, CDR2 YFSETQ. V gave up 0 bases and J gave up 6 bases; unmatched junction bases: 6. The CDR3 consists of 15 residues. As DNA, the CDR3 is TGCGCCAGCAGCTTGGAACAGGGGGCAATTCATGGCTACACCTTC. It yields the protein CASSLEQGAIHGYTF.

The chain links TRBV2 to TRBJ1-1, with D perhaps matching TRBD1 (6 bases). The germline V gene has CDR1 SNHLY and CDR2 FYNNEI. The CDR3 loop spans 13 amino acids. The V end was cut by 6 bases, the J end by 0 bases, with 8 bases between. The CDR3 loop reads CASRDSMNTEAFF. The CDR3 DNA sequence: TGTGCCAGCAGGGACAGCATGAACACTGAAGCTTTCTTT.

This chain uses TRBV5-1 with TRBJ1-4, with 7 bases identical to TRBD1. The CDR3 sequence is 18 residues long. J was trimmed by 0 bases and V by 4 bases; bases with no gene match: 12. CDR1 and CDR2 from the germline V gene are SGHRS and YFSETQ. CDR3 DNA sequence: TGCGCCAGCAGCCCGGGACAGTTAACCAGTGCAACTAATGAAAAACTGTTTTTT. It yields the protein CASSPGQLTSATNEKLFF.

The V and J genes are TRBV7-2 and TRBJ2-3; D may be TRBD1 (6 bases). With 5 bases removed from V and 0 bases from J, the gap between germline ends came to 24 bases. The CDR3 runs 19 residues. CDR1 is SGHTA and CDR2 is FQGNSA in the germline V gene. The CDR3 sequence is CASSLVLGAVGSSTDTQYF. The CDR3 DNA reads TGTGCCAGCAGCCTTGTTTTGGGGGCTGTGGGATCTAGCACAGATACGCAGTATTTT.

The chain links TRBV27 to TRBJ1-1; no definite D call. V was trimmed by 8 bases and J by 4 bases, leaving 14 bases between them. This CDR3 region has 13 residues. Germline V gene data show CDR1 as MNHEY and CDR2 as SMNVEV (reference sequence). CDR3 nucleotide sequence: TGTGCCAGCGGATCTCGAGAGGGCACTGAAGCTTTCTTT. As protein: CASGSREGTEAFF.

V and J are TRBV6-5 and TRBJ1-6, with TRBD1 identical over 10 bases. J was trimmed by 10 bases and V by 6 bases; bases with no gene match: 6. CDR1 MNHEY and CDR2 SVGAGI come from the germline V gene. This CDR3 has 14 amino acids. The CDR3 protein is CASRTGGASSPLHF. CDR3 bases: TGTGCCAGCAGGACAGGGGGCGCTTCCTCACCCCTCCACTTT.

This chain joins TRBV6-5 and TRBJ2-7; 7 bases are a match to TRBD1. Germline assignment: CDR1 MNHEY and CDR2 SVGAGI. This CDR3 is 14 amino acids long. The trim removed 2 bases at V and 5 bases at J, leaving 6 bases unmatched. The CDR3 reads CASSYRQGVDEQYF. In DNA, the CDR3 is TGTGCCAGCAGTTACAGGCAGGGGGTCGACGAGCAGTACTTC.

This sequence joins TRBV5-3 and TRBJ2-3; 7 bases are a match to TRBD2. TRBV5-3 is given ORF status, its function remaining uncertain. The J segment lost 2 bases and the V segment lost 1 base, leaving 7 bases of the junction unmatched. CDR3 size: 16 residues. In nucleotides, the CDR3 is TGTGCCAGAAGCTTGAAGGCGGGGGAAACCACAGATACGCAGTATTTT. It is translated as CARSLKAGETTDTQYF.

The rearrangement joins TRBV2 to TRBJ1-2; tentative D call: TRBD1 (5 bases). Germline assignment: CDR1 SNHLY and CDR2 FYNNEI. There are 12 residues in the CDR3. Trimming stripped 2 bases from V and 6 bases from J, with 7 bases between. CDR3 region: CASSEKGDGYTF. The CDR3 DNA follows: TGTGCCAGCAGTGAAAAAGGGGATGGCTACACCTTC.

The chain links TRBV19 to TRBJ2-7; 8 bases map to TRBD1. V trimming: 4 bases; J trimming: 0 bases; junction bases outside the gene matches: 5. The CDR3 loop spans 15 amino acids. CDR1 is LNHDA and CDR2 is SQIVND in the germline V gene (reference sequence). CDR3 loop: CASSTGGSLSYEQYF. The CDR3 DNA reads TGTGCCAGTAGTACAGGGGGCTCACTCTCCTACGAGCAGTACTTC.